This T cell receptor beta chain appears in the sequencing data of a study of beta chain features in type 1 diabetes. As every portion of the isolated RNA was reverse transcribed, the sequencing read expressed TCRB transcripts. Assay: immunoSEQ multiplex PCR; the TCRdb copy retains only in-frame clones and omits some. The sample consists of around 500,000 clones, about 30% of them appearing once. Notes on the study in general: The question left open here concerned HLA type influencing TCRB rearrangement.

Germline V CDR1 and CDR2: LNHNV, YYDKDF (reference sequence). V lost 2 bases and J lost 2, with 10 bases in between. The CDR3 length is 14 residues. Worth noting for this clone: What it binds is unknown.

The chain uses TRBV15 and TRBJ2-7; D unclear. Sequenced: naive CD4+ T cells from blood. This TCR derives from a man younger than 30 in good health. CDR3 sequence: CATSRLGQAYEQYF. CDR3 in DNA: TGTGCCACCAGCAGATTGGGTCAGGCCTACGAGCAGTACTTC.